One sample yielded the 9 T cell receptor beta chains listed below, sequenced in a study of T-cell memory formation after mild COVID-19. Each CDR3 protein is one row after TCRdb ran MiXCR on the 5' RACE reads. The sample lists approximately 560,000 distinct CDR3 sequences; approximately 15% were seen once. Sequences were obtained from PBMCs or a T cell subset sorted from them (not recorded which). The receptors stem from an adult woman who had mild COVID-19 (a few samples of this study predate the infection). Cell type and time point are not known.

A few counts support this clonotype. This rearrangement joins TRBV5-6 to TRBJ2-1, with 7 positions matching TRBD2. Unmatched junction bases numbered 6, after V lost 4 bases and J lost 5 bases. Germline V gene data show CDR1 as SGHDT and CDR2 as YYEEEE. The CDR3 loop spans 14 amino acids. The CDR3 region is CASSTRDYDNEQFF. The CDR3 DNA reads TGTGCCAGCAGCACCCGGGACTACGACAATGAGCAGTTCTTC.

The chain is built from TRBV5-4 and TRBJ1-2; 7 bases line up with TRBD1. The germline V gene has CDR1 SGHNT and CDR2 YYREEE (reference sequence). J gave up 2 bases and V 3 bases, and 4 bases lay outside the gene matches. The CDR3 is 14 residues long. In DNA, the CDR3 is TGTGCCAGCAGCTCACAGGGACAGAACTATGGCTACACCTTC. Residues: CASSSQGQNYGYTF. Full variable domain (remainder filled in from reference TRBV5-4 and TRBJ1-2): ETGVTQSPTHLIKTRGQQVTLRCSSQSGHNTVSWYQQALGQGPQFIFQYYREEENGRGNFPPRFSGLQFPNYSSELNVNALELDDSALYLCASSSQGQNYGYTFGSGTRLTVV.

This sequence joins TRBV10-3 and TRBJ2-5, with 11 bases lining up with TRBD2. The V and J ends lost 4 bases and 2 bases, in that order; junction bases with no gene match: 9. This CDR3 is 17 amino acids long. CDR1 ENHRY and CDR2 SYGVKD come from the germline V gene. CDR3 nucleotides: TGTGCCATCAGTGTTACGAGACTAGCGGGACAGCAAGAGACCCAGTACTTC. Protein: CAISVTRLAGQQETQYF.

This chain connects TRBV12-3 or TRBV12-4 to TRBJ1-1, with D possibly TRBD1 on 5 matching bases. The CDR3 spans 15 residues. Trimming left V 5 bases short and J 3 bases short, with 16 bases between. Here the CDR3 reads CASSPAAGGYTEAFF. The DNA for the CDR3 is TGTGCCAGCAGTCCAGCCGCGGGGGGGTACACTGAAGCTTTCTTT.

The J gene is TRBJ1-5, the V gene TRBV5-1; TRBD1 might be the D (5 bases). The germline V and J ends were trimmed by 1 base and 2 bases, with 10 bases remaining between them. CDR1 SGHRS and CDR2 YFSETQ come from the germline V gene. This CDR3 contains 15 residues. The CDR3 DNA follows: TGCGCCAGCAGCTTGTGGGGCGCGGGCAATCAGCCCCAGCATTTT. It translates to CASSLWGAGNQPQHF.

The chain recombines TRBV7-9 with TRBJ1-2, with 11 bases fitting TRBD1. V shed 2 bases, J shed 4 bases, and the junction held 9 bases outside the gene matches. There are 17 residues in the CDR3. Germline V gene sequence: CDR1 SEHNR, CDR2 FQNEAQ (reference sequence). DNA for the CDR3: TGTGCCAGCAGCTTATCTGGCTCGGGACAGGGGGGCTATGGCTACACCTTC. It is translated as CASSLSGSGQGGYGYTF.

The rearrangement joins TRBV5-5 to TRBJ2-7; TRBD2 is a possible D gene (6 bases). The CDR3 is 16 amino acids. CDR1 and CDR2 (germline): SGHKS, YYEKEE (reference sequence). Trimming took off 2 bases at V and 3 bases at J, with 18 bases between the two ends. CDR3: CASSFPKVGGSYEQYF. CDR3 coding DNA: TGTGCCAGCAGCTTCCCCAAGGTTGGAGGGAGCTACGAGCAGTACTTC.

This clonotype was observed a few times. This sequence joins TRBV12-3 or TRBV12-4 and TRBJ1-5; possibly TRBD1 for D (6 bases). V lost 5 bases, J lost 7 bases, and 18 bases lay in between. The CDR3 contains 15 residues. The CDR3 spells CASSPSGGAGQPQHF. The CDR3 DNA is TGTGCCAGCAGTCCGTCGGGGGGGGCCGGGCAGCCCCAGCATTTT.

This clonotype showed up many times. The chain combines TRBV11-1 with TRBJ2-5; D gene uncertain. The CDR3 contains 11 residues. V was clipped by 6 bases and J by 0 bases, with 2 bases between them. From germline, CDR1 is SGHAT and CDR2 FQDESV (reference sequence). As DNA, the CDR3 is TGTGCCAGCAGTAACCAAGAGACCCAGTACTTC. Its translation is CASSNQETQYF.